This T cell receptor beta chain is from a study of OX40 agonist ivuxolimab in advanced cancers. Study-level information: Patients were treated with ivuxolimab, an agonistic anti-OX40 (CD134) antibody.

This clone was observed a handful of times. Its antigen remains unidentified. Assay used: immunoSEQ multiplex PCR; TCRdb lists only in-frame clones, some missing. In the table there are 65,000 to 70,000 clones, around 80% of which are singletons. General observations from the study: In the expanded peripheral T cells, antigen specificity was never determined.

Germline V gene data show CDR1 as SGHRS and CDR2 as YFSETQ. This CDR3 has 15 residues. V lost 6 bases and J 2 bases, leaving 14 bases between the germline ends. The source of this sequence is an adult with an advanced solid tumor such as melanoma, head and neck, liver or kidney cancer. Material: CD4+ or CD8+ T cells sorted from blood, obtained in a trial of the OX40 agonist ivuxolimab. This chain joins TRBV5-1 and TRBJ2-2; D could derive from TRBD1 or TRBD2 (5 bases each). CDR3 residues: CASTLRGPNTGELFF. DNA of the CDR3: TGCGCCAGCACTTTACGGGGCCCAAACACCGGGGAGCTGTTTTTT. Supplemented by reference TRBV5-1 and TRBJ2-2, the full variable domain reads KAGVTQTPRYLIKTRGQQVTLSCSPISGHRSVSWYQQTPGQGLQFLFEYFSETQRNKGNFPGRFSGRQFSNSRSEMNVSTLELGDSALYLCASTLRGPNTGELFFGEGSRLTVL.